Shown below are 13 T cell receptor beta chains from a single sample sequenced in a study of regulatory T cells in long-lasting Graves disease. Time point denoted: newly diagnosed GD, antithyroid drugs for less than 3 months. From PBMCs, RNA was extracted and then used to make the TCR library. Arm-PCR of CDR3 regions and iRepertoire HTBI primers were the basis on which TCR beta libraries were built. TCRdb reprocessed the multiplex PCR reads with MiXCR, giving one entry per CDR3 protein. The sample includes 350,000 to 550,000 distinct CDR3 sequences, about 15% of them seen just once. The data were also submitted as part of a second study, on T cells in Graves' hyperthyroidism and ophthalmopathy.

The sequencing here drew on peripheral blood mononuclear cells (PBMCs), taken at new diagnosis, from a patient treated with antithyroid drugs. These receptors were obtained from a woman in her forties or fifties with Graves disease.

This clonotype was picked up many times. The genes are TRBV7-9 and TRBJ2-5; D ambiguous. Trimming left V 2 bases short and J 4 bases short, with 2 bases between. The V gene's germline CDR1 is SEHNR and CDR2 FQNEAQ (reference sequence). The CDR3 sequence is 11 residues long. This chain's CDR3 is CASSLIETQYF. The CDR3 DNA sequence: TGTGCCAGCAGCTTAATAGAGACCCAGTACTTC. Combining the CDR3 with reference TRBV7-9 and TRBJ2-5 gives the whole variable domain DTGVSQNPRHKITKRGQNVTFRCDPISEHNRLYWYRQTLGQGPEFLTYFQNEAQLEKSRLLSDRFSAERPKGSFSTLEIQRTEQGDSAMYLCASSLIETQYFGPGTRLLVL.

This clonotype was counted only a few times. The DNA for the CDR3 is TGTGCCTGGAGCGCCGGGGCAGGGAATGAAAAACTGTTTTTT. The encoded protein is CAWSAGAGNEKLFF. The J gene is TRBJ1-4, the V gene TRBV30, with a possible D match to TRBD1 (5 bases). The V and J ends lost 3 bases and 5 bases respectively, with 13 bases between them. This CDR3 is 14 amino acids long. Germline-derived CDR1 and CDR2 are GTSNPN and SVGIG (reference sequence). Variable domain in full (rest from reference TRBV30 and TRBJ1-4): SQTIHQWPATLVQPVGSPLSLECTVEGTSNPNLYWYRQAAGRGLQLLFYSVGIGQISSEVPQNLSASRPQDRQFILSSKKLLLSDSGFYLCAWSAGAGNEKLFFGSGTQLSVL.

This clonotype was recorded many times. The chain joins TRBV20-1 to TRBJ2-1, with 11 bases fitting TRBD2. The CDR3 has 15 residues. Germline CDR1 DFQATT, CDR2 SNEGSKA (reference sequence). The V gene end was trimmed by 6 bases and the J gene end by 3 bases; junction bases not matched to a gene: 7. The CDR3 nucleotides read TGCAGTGCGGGGGGTGGACTAGCGGGCTACAATGAGCAGTTCTTC. This encodes CSAGGGLAGYNEQFF.

This clonotype came up a few times. This chain uses TRBV9 with TRBJ1-6, with no clear D. Per the germline V gene, CDR1 is SGDLS and CDR2 is YYNGEE. The ends were cut back, 0 bases at V and 10 bases at J, with 11 bases in the middle. The CDR3 extends over 14 amino acids. For the CDR3, the DNA is TGTGCCAGCAGCGTAGCTAGAAATGCCTCACCCCTCCACTTT. Residues: CASSVARNASPLHF.

For this clonotype: Just one base apart from a much larger clone, this may be a read error. Because it lacks the conserved phenylalanine or tryptophan at the end, this CDR3 is likely a read error. The gene calls are TRBV5-1 and TRBJ2-3; 9 bases are a match to TRBD2. Germline assignment: CDR1 SGHRS and CDR2 YFSETQ. V trimming: 4 bases; J trimming: 4 bases; junction bases outside the gene matches: 7. The CDR3 loop spans 15 amino acids. The CDR3 DNA reads TGCGCCAGCAGCCAAACCGGGACTAGCTCAGATACGCAGTATCTT. Translated: CASSQTGTSSDTQYL.

The CDR3 protein is CTSSLVGLAGETQYF. CDR3 nucleotides: TGTACCAGCAGCTTAGTCGGACTAGCCGGCGAGACCCAGTACTTC. The gene calls are TRBV7-2 and TRBJ2-5; 8 nucleotides match TRBD2. This CDR3 has 15 amino acids. The V gene end was trimmed by 1 base and the J gene end by 5 bases; junction bases not matched to a gene: 6. The germline gives CDR1 SGHTA, CDR2 FQGNSA.

This clonotype has at least ten counts. J is TRBJ1-1 and V is TRBV18; D not resolved. The CDR3 length is 14 residues. V lost 2 bases, J lost 10 bases, and 17 bases lay in between. Germline V gene sequence: CDR1 KGHSH, CDR2 LQKENI. In DNA, the CDR3 is TGTGCCAGCTCACCAGGAGAACAGACCCTAGGAGCTTTCTTT. The encoded protein is CASSPGEQTLGAFF. Using reference TRBV18 and TRBJ1-1 for the parts outside the CDR3, the full variable domain is NAGVMQNPRHLVRRRGQEARLRCSPMKGHSHVYWYRQLPEEGLKFMVYLQKENIIDESGMPKERFSAEFPKEGPSILRIQQVVRGDSAAYFCASSPGEQTLGAFFGQGTRLTVV.

This clonotype was observed a handful of times. V usage is TRBV25-1 and J usage is TRBJ2-1; 8 bases are shared with TRBD2. The germline V gene encodes CDR1 MGHDK and CDR2 SYGVNS. V was pared by 3 bases and J by 5 bases, with 12 bases of the junction left unmatched. This CDR3 has 17 residues. DNA of the CDR3: TGTGCCAGCAGTGAGGGTGGGGCTAGCGGGCCTAACAATGAGCAGTTCTTC. Its protein is CASSEGGASGPNNEQFF. Using reference TRBV25-1 and TRBJ2-1 for the parts outside the CDR3, the full variable domain is EADIYQTPRYLVIGTGKKITLECSQTMGHDKMYWYQQDPGMELHLIHYSYGVNSTEKGDLSSESTVSRIRTEHFPLTLESARPSHTSQYLCASSEGGASGPNNEQFFGPGTRLTVL.

This clonotype was detected ten times or more. The chain is built from TRBV27 and TRBJ2-1, with 7 bases fitting TRBD2. The J call is uncertain, as TRBJ2-5 better fits the DNA end. CDR3 length: 16 amino acids. The germline CDR1 and CDR2 sequences are MNHEY and SMNVEV (reference sequence). The CDR3 DNA follows: TGTGCCAGCAGTTCGGGGGTGGGGCTAGCGGAAGAGACCCAGTACTTC. Protein product: CASSSGVGLAEETQYF.

This clonotype occurred a few times. This sequence may be a read error, since a much larger clone differs from it by one base. The chain has TRBV28 and TRBJ1-2, with a weak D call TRBD1 (6 bases). Germline CDR1 and CDR2: MDHEN and SYDVKM. V lost 5 bases to trimming and J lost 5 bases, with 15 bases between them. The CDR3 spans 14 residues. In DNA, the CDR3 is TGTGCCAGCAGTACCCCAGGCAGGGGTTATGGCTACACCTTC. This gives the protein CASSTPGRGYGYTF.

This clonotype appeared many times. The V call is TRBV2, the J call TRBJ1-1; D not resolved. Germline CDR1 is SNHLY and CDR2 is FYNNEI. The CDR3 loop spans 13 amino acids. V was cut by 7 bases and J by 0 bases, with 9 bases left in between. This chain's CDR3 is CASNPGMNTEAFF. The CDR3 nucleotides read TGTGCCAGCAATCCAGGCATGAACACTGAAGCTTTCTTT.

J is TRBJ2-7 and V is TRBV27, with D maybe TRBD1 (6 bases). Trimming took 6 bases from V and 3 from J, leaving 18 bases between them. The CDR3 runs to 15 residues. CDR1 is MNHEY and CDR2 is SMNVEV in the germline V gene (reference sequence). The CDR3 loop reads CASRLYSDRSYEQYF. CDR3 in DNA: TGTGCCAGCAGACTTTATAGTGACAGGAGCTACGAGCAGTACTTC.

This chain links TRBV7-9 with TRBJ2-2, with D possibly TRBD1 on 5 matching bases. This CDR3 region has 19 residues. The V and J ends lost 1 base and 2 bases respectively, with 20 bases between them. Looked up from germline, CDR1 is SEHNR and CDR2 is FQNEAQ (reference sequence). This CDR3 is CASSLEGRDDKTNTGELFF. The CDR3 region has the DNA TGTGCCAGCAGCTTAGAGGGCAGGGATGATAAGACTAACACCGGGGAGCTGTTTTTT.